A selection of T cell receptor beta chains follows, all from one sample in a study of cytomegalovirus exposure and HLA in healthy donors. The protocol was immunoSEQ multiplex PCR, while the TCRdb copy is restricted to in-frame clones and leaves out a portion. Among some 150,000 clones listed, 70% to 80% were seen once. The sample consisted of PBMCs. The receptor set was obtained from a man in his forties in good health and CMV-seronegative. Each CDR3 is given with its conserved first and last residue. D genes are given only for firm matches. Clone size is shown for a subset of rows, as once, few, many or a class of expanded clone.

D gene,J gene,V gene,clone size,CDR3 DNA,CDR3 protein
NA,TRBJ1-5,TRBV19,NA,TGTGCCAGTAGTATCGGGTGGGACTCCAATCAGCCCCAGCATTTT,CASSIGWDSNQPQHF
TRBD1,TRBJ2-4,TRBV28,NA,TGTGCCAGCAGTTTCCCCCTACAGGGGTCCATTCAGTACTTC,CASSFPLQGSIQYF
TRBD1,TRBJ1-2,TRBV18,NA,TGTGCCAGCTCCCCCCAGGGGGGATCCTATGGCTACACCTTC,CASSPQGGSYGYTF
NA,TRBJ1-3,TRBV29-1,few,TGCAGCGTTGATGGGCAGGGAAACACCATATATTTT,CSVDGQGNTIYF
TRBD1,TRBJ2-1,TRBV5-1,NA,TGCGCCAGCAGCTTGTTAGGAGTAGACAGGGTTGGGTACAATGAGCAGTTCTTC,CASSLLGVDRVGYNEQFF
TRBD2,TRBJ2-7,TRBV9,NA,TGTGCCAGCAGCGTAGGTCTAGCGGGAGTGTCCTACGAGCAGTACTTC,CASSVGLAGVSYEQYF
TRBD1,TRBJ2-7,TRBV19,NA,TGTGCCAGTAGTGACGGGACAGGGGTCTACGAGCAGTACTTC,CASSDGTGVYEQYF
TRBD2,TRBJ2-1,TRBV4-3,NA,TGCGCCAGCAGCCAAGGGCATTTAGGACTAGCTGTCAATGAGCAGTTCTTC,CASSQGHLGLAVNEQFF
TRBD1,TRBJ1-1,TRBV5-8,NA,TGTGCCAGCAGCGGCCGGGACAGGCGATCGAACACTGAAGCTTTCTTT,CASSGRDRRSNTEAFF
NA,TRBJ2-7,TRBV11-2,NA,TGTGCCAGCAGCCCCAAGGGGGACGAGCAGTACTTC,CASSPKGDEQYF
NA,TRBJ1-1,TRBV7-9,NA,TGTGCCAGCAGCCCAGCCGGACAGATGAACACTGAAGCTTTCTTT,CASSPAGQMNTEAFF
NA,TRBJ1-1,TRBV5-1,NA,TGCGCCAGCAGCCCATCGACTGGGAACACTGAAGCTTTCTTT,CASSPSTGNTEAFF
NA,TRBJ1-2,TRBV20-1,NA,TGCAGTGCTAGAGATATCGGCTACACCTTC,CSARDIGYTF
NA,TRBJ2-2,TRBV11-3,once,TGTGCCAGCAGCTTTAGTTCCGGGGAGCTGTTTTTT,CASSFSSGELFF
TRBD1,TRBJ2-7,TRBV19,NA,TGTGCCAGTAGTAGGGACAGGGATGGTTCCTACGAGCAGTACTTC,CASSRDRDGSYEQYF
NA,TRBJ2-1,TRBV21-1,NA,TGTGCCAGCAGCAAAGGCCCCCCGGAGGCAGGCAATGAGCAGTTCTTC,CASSKGPPEAGNEQFF
NA,TRBJ1-1,TRBV28,few,TGTGCCAGCAGTTTCGGGAGGGGCCAAAACACTGAAGCTTTCTTT,CASSFGRGQNTEAFF
NA,TRBJ2-7,TRBV6-1,NA,TGTGCCAGCCTCGAGACAGGCCTACCCTCCTACGAGCAGTACTTC,CASLETGLPSYEQYF
NA,TRBJ2-1,TRBV7-8,NA,TGTGCCAGCAGCTTAAAGGGCGGGTCCTACAATGAGCAGTTCTTC,CASSLKGGSYNEQFF